This TCR beta chain was recovered during a study of cytomegalovirus exposure and HLA in healthy donors. TCRdb's table, derived via immunoSEQ multiplex PCR, lists solely in-frame clones and lacks some. The repertoire consists of 150,000 to 250,000 clones, with 75% to 85% occurring once and the leading ten covering about an eighth. V lost 7 bases, J lost 2 bases, and 15 bases lay in between. Germline-derived CDR1 and CDR2 are MNHEY and SMNVEV (reference sequence). The CDR3 extends over 15 amino acids. The sequenced sample consisted of PBMCs. The sequence was obtained from a woman under 40 in good health and CMV-seropositive. The chain joins TRBV27 to TRBJ2-1; D uncertain. The CDR3 nucleotides read TGTGCCAGCACTCTTAGCCCGTCCACCTACAATGAGCAGTTCTTC. Translating gives CASTLSPSTYNEQFF.